A single sample is the source of the 9 T cell receptor beta chains below, sequenced in a study of identical twins' blood T cells. From the 5' RACE reads, TCRdb called clonotypes with MiXCR, one entry per CDR3 protein. The data contain a few hundred thousand distinct CDR3 sequences, roughly 31% of them seen just once; the ten biggest clones take up more than 5.5%. Sample: PBMCs. These TCRs come from a woman aged 18 to 55 in good health.

This clonotype showed up just a few times. This chain joins TRBV20-1 and TRBJ2-7; TRBD1 agrees at 9 bases. Germline CDR1 reads DFQATT; CDR2 reads SNEGSKA (reference sequence). CDR3 size: 15 residues. V shed 1 base and J 5 bases; nucleotides not matched to a gene: 9. CDR3 sequence: CSARVGGQGRHEQYF. The CDR3 coding sequence is TGCAGTGCTAGAGTGGGGGGACAGGGTAGGCACGAGCAGTACTTC.

The chain recombines TRBV12-3 or TRBV12-4 with TRBJ2-2, with D possibly being TRBD2 (6 bases). The CDR3 has 16 amino acids. Trimming stripped 3 bases from V and 2 bases from J, with 13 bases between. CDR3 DNA: TGTGCCAGCAGTTTGTCTCTGGGACTTAACACCGGGGAGCTGTTTTTT. Residues: CASSLSLGLNTGELFF.

A note on this clonotype: Possible read error: a much larger clone is one base away. The genes are TRBV3-1 and TRBJ1-4, with 10 bases identical to TRBD1. This CDR3 comprises 14 residues. V was pared by 4 bases and J by 10 bases, with 6 bases of the junction left unmatched. Germline lookup yields CDR1 LGHDT and CDR2 YNNKEL (reference sequence). CDR3: CASSLGQGTGKLFF. DNA of the CDR3: TGTGCCAGCAGCCTGGGACAGGGGACAGGAAAACTGTTTTTT.

The CDR3 nucleotides read TGTGCCAGCAGTCAAATCCGGGACAGCTATGGCTACACCTTC. Its translation: CASSQIRDSYGYTF. This sequence joins TRBV6-5 and TRBJ1-2, with 7 bases fitting TRBD1. V dropped 5 bases and J dropped 4; count of bases not matched to a gene: 7. Germline V gene sequence: CDR1 MNHEY, CDR2 SVGAGI. The CDR3 is 14 residues long.

In this sample, this clonotype turned up many times. The chain links TRBV6-4 to TRBJ2-3, with TRBD1 as a possible D gene (6 bases). CDR1 is MRHNA, CDR2 SNTAGT, per germline. The CDR3 length is 14 residues. V lost 4 bases, J lost 1 base, and 9 bases lay in between. The CDR3 loop is CASSGSGGTDTQYF. The CDR3 DNA reads TGTGCCAGCAGTGGTTCAGGGGGCACAGATACGCAGTATTTT.

This clonotype was seen many times. This chain links TRBV20-1 with TRBJ1-3, with D hard to call. CDR1 DFQATT and CDR2 SNEGSKA come from the germline V gene (reference sequence). The CDR3 has 13 residues. Between the trimmed V and J ends, which lost 1 base and 3 bases, there was a span of 7 bases. The CDR3 nucleotides read TGCAGTGCTAGAGCTTCTAGTGGAAACACCATATATTTT. Translating it yields CSARASSGNTIYF.

This clonotype was seen only once. The chain links TRBV24-1 to TRBJ2-2, with D possibly matching TRBD2 (6 bases). The V and J ends lost 1 base and 3 bases respectively, with 14 bases between them. Germline V CDR1 and CDR2: KGHDR, SFDVKD. The CDR3 is made up of 17 amino acids. The CDR3 nucleotides are TGTGCCACCAGTGATTTTGGGGCGGGGAGAGACACCGGGGAGCTGTTTTTT. Translation: CATSDFGAGRDTGELFF.

This clonotype was recorded a few times. This rearrangement joins TRBV6-6 to TRBJ1-4; unclear D gene. Germline CDR1 is MNHNY and CDR2 is SVGAGI (reference sequence). The CDR3 is made up of 13 amino acids. V dropped 6 bases and J dropped 5 bases, with 10 bases sitting between them. The CDR3 DNA follows: TGTGCCAGCAGCCAGACACCAAATGAAAAACTGTTTTTT. Its protein product is CASSQTPNEKLFF.

The chain links TRBV5-1 to TRBJ2-7; no clear D. V lost 0 bases and J 5 bases, leaving 15 bases between the germline ends. CDR1 is SGHRS and CDR2 is YFSETQ in the germline V gene. This CDR3 spans 15 amino acids. The CDR3 region is CASSLAKTGKNEQYF. CDR3 coding DNA: TGCGCCAGCAGCTTGGCCAAAACGGGTAAGAACGAGCAGTACTTC. The full variable domain, completed using reference TRBV5-1 and TRBJ2-7, is KAGVTQTPRYLIKTRGQQVTLSCSPISGHRSVSWYQQTPGQGLQFLFEYFSETQRNKGNFPGRFSGRQFSNSRSEMNVSTLELGDSALYLCASSLAKTGKNEQYFGPGTRLTVT.